This T cell receptor beta chain derives from a study of breast tumors, draining lymph nodes, adjacent tissues. TCRdb analysed the multiplex PCR reads with MiXCR anew, one entry per CDR3 protein. The sample contains some 85,000 distinct CDR3 sequences, roughly 30% of which appear only once. Study results and limitations: Tumor TCR diversity was below lymph nodes but above nontumor tissue.

There are many counts of this clonotype. Its antigen is as yet unknown. There are 14 residues in the CDR3. CDR1 LGHDT and CDR2 YNNKEL come from the germline V gene (reference sequence). J was trimmed by 4 bases and V by 4 bases; bases with no gene match: 4. Breast cancer patients provided tissue from their axillary draining lymph nodes. The sequenced material came from axillary lymph node tissue. This chain links TRBV3-1 with TRBJ1-2, with TRBD1 matching over 9 bases. This receptor was taken from a female donor with breast cancer. Some clones in this sample may be carry-over from other donors' samples. CDR3 region: CASSLGTGSYGYTF. In nucleotides, the CDR3 is TGTGCCAGCAGCCTAGGGACAGGGAGCTATGGCTACACCTTC.